The 18 T cell receptor beta chains given below trace back to one sample, sequenced in a study of chemoradiotherapy in HPV16-positive cancers. Only in-frame clones appear in the TCRdb table, and some are missing; sequencing was by immunoSEQ multiplex PCR. The sample lists about 35,000 clones, over 80% seen once, with roughly 3.4% in the top ten. The sequencing here drew on blood, taken from a patient who underwent chemoradiotherapy. These receptors originate from a human donor with HPV-associated anogenital cancer.

This chain uses TRBV6-5 with TRBJ2-4, with D maybe TRBD2 (5 bases). This CDR3 has 14 residues. V dropped 0 bases and J dropped 7 bases, with 10 bases sitting between them. In germline, CDR1 is MNHEY, CDR2 SVGAGI. CDR3 DNA: TGTGCCAGCAGTTACTCGAGTAGGGAGAACATTCAGTACTTC. As protein: CASSYSSRENIQYF.

The V and J genes are TRBV27 and TRBJ1-6; D not certain. The germline V gene encodes CDR1 MNHEY and CDR2 SMNVEV (reference sequence). The CDR3 spans 13 residues. V lost 5 bases, J lost 7 bases, and 9 bases lay in between. CDR3 nucleotide sequence: TGTGCCAGCAGTCATACTGGGAATTCACCCCTCCACTTT. This encodes CASSHTGNSPLHF.

In DNA, the CDR3 is TGCGCCAGCAGCTTGGTTCCGCAGGGTCGAGGGTATTTT. Its protein is CASSLVPQGRGYF. The V and J genes are TRBV5-1 and TRBJ2-3; D perhaps matches TRBD1 (5 bases). V lost 0 bases and J lost 14, with 16 bases in between. This CDR3 comprises 13 residues. Germline lookup yields CDR1 SGHRS and CDR2 YFSETQ.

This chain connects TRBV11-3 to TRBJ2-5; D not resolved. V lost 0 bases to trimming and J lost 0 bases, with 2 bases between them. The CDR3 has 13 amino acids. CDR1 is SGHNT, CDR2 YENEEA, per germline. CDR3 in amino acids: CASSLEYQETQYF. CDR3 bases: TGTGCCAGCAGCTTAGAGTACCAAGAGACCCAGTACTTC.

The chain has TRBV6-4 and TRBJ2-5; maybe TRBD1 (6 bases). The CDR3 is 12 residues long. The V gene lost 11 bases and the J gene lost 5 bases, with 15 bases spanning the gap. Germline V gene sequence: CDR1 MRHNA, CDR2 SNTAGT. Here the CDR3 DNA reads TGTGCCGGGACAAACAAAAGGGAGACCCAGTACTTC. Its translation is CAGTNKRETQYF.

Only a few counts were recorded for this clone. This sequence joins TRBV19 and TRBJ2-2; D gene unclear. The CDR3 length is 14 residues. The germline V gene has CDR1 LNHDA and CDR2 SQIVND (reference sequence). V was clipped by 5 bases and J by 7 bases, with 14 bases between them. This chain's CDR3 is CASSPLSLNGELFF. In DNA form, the CDR3 reads TGTGCCAGTAGTCCGCTCAGTCTTAACGGGGAGCTGTTTTTT.

The rearrangement links TRBV2 to TRBJ2-4; D ambiguous. V was trimmed by 7 bases and J by 0 bases, leaving 16 bases between them. The germline V gene has CDR1 SNHLY and CDR2 FYNNEI. This CDR3 has 16 amino acids. The CDR3 region has the DNA TGTGCCAGCACCTCCTTGAAAGTACTAGCCAAAAACATTCAGTACTTC. Amino acids: CASTSLKVLAKNIQYF.

The chain carries TRBV6-1 and TRBJ1-1; maybe TRBD1 (5 bases). The CDR3 consists of 13 residues. Trimming pared 4 bases from V and 1 base from J, leaving 7 bases between. Per germline, CDR1 MNHNS and CDR2 SASEGT. The CDR3 DNA is TGTGCCAGCAGTGCGACAGCGAACACTGAAGCTTTCTTT. Translating gives CASSATANTEAFF.

The CDR3 region is CAISEDKGQGETQYF. CDR3 DNA: TGTGCCATCAGTGAGGACAAGGGGCAGGGAGAGACCCAGTACTTC. The chain combines TRBV10-3 with TRBJ2-5, with D tentatively TRBD1 (5 bases). In germline, CDR1 is ENHRY, CDR2 SYGVKD. The CDR3 is 15 residues long. Deletions cut 2 bases from V and 4 bases from J, with 14 bases between.

The chain joins TRBV7-4 to TRBJ2-5; 9 bases align to TRBD1. Losses at the gene ends were 3 bases for V and 3 bases for J; bases not matched to a gene: 5. CDR1 SGHVT and CDR2 SQSDAQ come from the germline V gene. The CDR3 runs to 15 residues. CDR3 region: CASSFRDRVKETQYF. CDR3 nucleotides: TGTGCCAGCAGCTTTCGGGACAGGGTGAAAGAGACCCAGTACTTC.

This chain uses TRBV7-6 with TRBJ1-1, with D possibly being TRBD1 (5 bases). This CDR3 is built from 16 residues. Germline V lookup: CDR1 SGHVS, CDR2 FNYEAQ. The ends were cut back, 5 bases at V and 1 base at J, with 17 bases in the middle. The CDR3 sequence is CASSVRPRTQNTEAFF. The CDR3 bases are TGTGCCAGCAGCGTAAGACCTAGGACACAGAACACTGAAGCTTTCTTT.

The chain joins TRBV4-1 to TRBJ1-1; D uncertain. This CDR3 spans 13 amino acids. In germline, CDR1 is MGHRA, CDR2 YSYEKL. V was shortened by 2 bases and J by 0 bases, with 4 bases between the two germline ends. The CDR3 loop is CASSQSLNTEAFF. The CDR3 coding sequence is TGCGCCAGCAGCCAAAGTCTGAACACTGAAGCTTTCTTT.

This rearrangement joins TRBV7-6 to TRBJ2-7, with TRBD1 as a possible D gene (6 bases). Germline CDR1 reads SGHVS; CDR2 reads FNYEAQ. V gave up 3 bases and J gave up 1 base, with 10 bases separating them. This CDR3 has 14 amino acids. DNA for the CDR3: TGTGCCAGCAGCTTTGCGACAGGATCCTACGAGCAGTACTTC. Translated, it gives CASSFATGSYEQYF.

V gene TRBV7-3 combines with J gene TRBJ1-2; 8 nucleotides align to TRBD1. The CDR3 has 15 residues. Germline-derived CDR1 and CDR2 are SGHTA and FQGTGA. V lost 3 bases and J lost 5; bases outside the gene matches: 8. The CDR3 DNA reads TGTGCCAGCAGCTTGGCAGGGGGCCAGATATATGGCTACACCTTC. Its translation: CASSLAGGQIYGYTF. The full variable domain, rest sourced from reference TRBV7-3 and TRBJ1-2, is GAGVSQTPSNKVTEKGKYVELRCDPISGHTALYWYRQSLGQGPEFLIYFQGTGAADDSGLPNDRFFAVRPEGSVSTLKIQRTERGDSAVYLCASSLAGGQIYGYTFGSGTRLTVV.

V is TRBV10-3 and J is TRBJ2-7, with 8 nucleotides matching TRBD2. CDR3 length: 18 amino acids. The V segment lost 0 bases and the J segment 2 bases; nucleotides outside the gene matches: 12. The germline gives CDR1 ENHRY, CDR2 SYGVKD. The CDR3, as DNA: TGTGCCATCAGTGAGTCGATTCGTGTAGGGACTAGGGCCTACGAGCAGTACTTC. The encoded protein is CAISESIRVGTRAYEQYF.

CDR3 sequence (DNA): TGTGCCAGCAGCGTTTCAGGGGGCTGGCAGCCCCAGCATTTT. Protein product: CASSVSGGWQPQHF. The genes are TRBV9 and TRBJ1-5; 8 positions match TRBD1. V was pared by 2 bases and J by 7 bases, with 5 bases of the junction left unmatched. This CDR3 spans 14 amino acids. Germline V CDR1 and CDR2: SGDLS, YYNGEE.

The rearrangement joins TRBV6-5 to TRBJ1-6; 7 bases map to TRBD1. The germline V gene encodes CDR1 MNHEY and CDR2 SVGAGI. V dropped 2 bases and J dropped 10; count of bases not matched to a gene: 2. The CDR3 is 13 amino acids. CDR3 loop: CASSYEGASPLHF. The CDR3 region has the DNA TGTGCCAGCAGTTACGAGGGGGCGTCACCCCTCCACTTT.

CDR3 amino acids: CSALYRATSTDTQYF. CDR3 sequence (DNA): TGCAGCGCATTGTACAGAGCCACAAGCACAGATACGCAGTATTTT. The chain combines TRBV29-1 with TRBJ2-3; no clear D gene. CDR1 is SQVTM, CDR2 ANQGSEA, per germline. Trimming removed 7 bases at V and 0 bases at J, with 17 bases between. The CDR3 is 15 amino acids.